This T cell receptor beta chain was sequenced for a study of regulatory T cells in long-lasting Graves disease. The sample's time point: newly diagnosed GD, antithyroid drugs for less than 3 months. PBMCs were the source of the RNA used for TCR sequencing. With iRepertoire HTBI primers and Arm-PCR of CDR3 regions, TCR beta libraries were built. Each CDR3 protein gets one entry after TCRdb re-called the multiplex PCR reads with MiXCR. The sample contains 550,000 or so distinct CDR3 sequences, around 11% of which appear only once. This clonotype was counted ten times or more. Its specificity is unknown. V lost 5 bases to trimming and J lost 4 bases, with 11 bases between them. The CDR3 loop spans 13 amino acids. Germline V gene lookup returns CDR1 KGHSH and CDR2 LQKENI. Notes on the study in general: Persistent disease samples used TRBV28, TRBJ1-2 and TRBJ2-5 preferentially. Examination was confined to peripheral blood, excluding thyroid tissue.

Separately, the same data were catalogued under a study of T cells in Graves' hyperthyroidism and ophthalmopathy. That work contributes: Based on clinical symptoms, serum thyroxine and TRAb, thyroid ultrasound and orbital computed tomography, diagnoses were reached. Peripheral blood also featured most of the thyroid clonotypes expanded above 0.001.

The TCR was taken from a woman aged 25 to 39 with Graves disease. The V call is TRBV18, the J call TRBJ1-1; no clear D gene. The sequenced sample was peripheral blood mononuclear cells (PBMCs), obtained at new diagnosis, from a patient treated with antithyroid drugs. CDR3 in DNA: TGTGCCAGCTCAAAGGAGCGGCGCACTGAAGCTTTCTTT. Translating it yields CASSKERRTEAFF.